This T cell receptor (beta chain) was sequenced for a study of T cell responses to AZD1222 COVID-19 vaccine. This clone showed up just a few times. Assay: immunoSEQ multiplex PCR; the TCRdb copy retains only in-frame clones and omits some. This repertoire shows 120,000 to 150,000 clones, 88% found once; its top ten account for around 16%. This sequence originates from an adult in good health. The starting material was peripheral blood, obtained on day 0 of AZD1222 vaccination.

This chain's CDR3 is CASSYSGARRGLLNTEAFF. The CDR3 nucleotides are TGTGCCAGCAGTTACTCGGGGGCCCGCAGGGGGCTATTGAACACTGAAGCTTTCTTT. This chain connects TRBV6-2 or TRBV6-3 to TRBJ1-1; the match to TRBD1 covers 8 bases. V trimming: 0 bases; J trimming: 0 bases; junction bases outside the gene matches: 12. Germline V gives CDR1 MNHEY, CDR2 SVGEGT. The CDR3 contains 19 residues.